This TCR beta chain was retrieved from a study of T-cell reconstitution after alpha-beta-depleted transplantation in children. As it was prepared, the TCRbeta library received unique molecular identifiers. MiXCR, run by TCRdb on the PCR reads, gives a single entry per CDR3 protein. Counted here are roughly 500,000 distinct CDR3 sequences, approximately 12% occurring once; the ten biggest clones make up around 6.1%. Germline V CDR1 and CDR2: SQVTM, ANQGSEA. After removal of 3 bases from V and 5 bases from J, the junction contained 6 bases not matched to a gene. CDR3 length: 14 amino acids. The chain employs TRBV29-1 and TRBJ2-1; 8 bases line up with TRBD2. Sequencing used PBMCs from the stem cell graft donor, obtained from the stem cell graft. This clonotype was obtained from a human donor who donated a stem cell graft to a child with combined immunodeficiency. The DNA for the CDR3 is TGCAGCGTTGACCGAGCGGGAGCCAACAATGAGCAGTTCTTC. Protein: CSVDRAGANNEQFF.